Presented here are 21 T cell receptor beta chains from one specimen sequenced in a study of T cell repertoires in cytomegalovirus infection. In TCRdb, the reads were re-called with MiXCR into one record per CDR3 protein. The sample lists around 260,000 distinct CDR3 sequences, over 20% seen once, with approximately 14% in the top ten. The sample comprised PBMCs. These receptors all stem from a human donor in good health (CMV status not recorded). Some clones in this sample may be carry-over from other donors' samples.

This clonotype was seen repeatedly, ten times or more. The V call is TRBV7-2, the J call TRBJ2-3; D is unclear. Trimming shortened V by 5 bases and J by 7 bases, and 7 bases separated the two germline ends. CDR1 SGHTA and CDR2 FQGNSA come from the germline V gene. The CDR3 loop spans 11 amino acids. CDR3 residues: CASSNGHTQYF. In nucleotides, the CDR3 is TGTGCCAGCAGCAACGGCCATACGCAGTATTTT.

This chain joins TRBV20-1 and TRBJ2-1, with 7 nucleotides matching TRBD2. This CDR3 is 15 amino acids long. From germline, CDR1 is DFQATT and CDR2 SNEGSKA (reference sequence). V lost 4 bases to trimming and J lost 10 bases; unmatched junction nucleotides: 16. DNA of the CDR3: TGCAGTGCTACTCAATCGGCGGGACTATCGGGGGAGCAGTTCTTC. This sequence encodes CSATQSAGLSGEQFF.

There are many counts of this clonotype. The chain combines TRBV7-2 with TRBJ2-7; TRBD2 matches 7 bases. V was clipped by 2 bases and J by 5 bases; unmatched bases: 9. The germline V gene has CDR1 SGHTA and CDR2 FQGNSA. The CDR3 consists of 15 residues. In DNA form, the CDR3 reads TGTGCCAGCAGCTTATCTGGCGGGAGCATACACGAGCAGTACTTC. Translating it yields CASSLSGGSIHEQYF. Supplemented by reference TRBV7-2 and TRBJ2-7, the full variable domain reads GAGVSQSPSNKVTEKGKDVELRCDPISGHTALYWYRQSLGQGLEFLIYFQGNSAPDKSGLPSDRFSAERTGGSVSTLTIQRTQQEDSAVYLCASSLSGGSIHEQYFGPGTRLTVT.

This sequence joins TRBV12-3 or TRBV12-4 and TRBJ2-7; weak D call: TRBD1 (6 bases). This CDR3 is 15 amino acids long. V dropped 0 bases and J dropped 2 bases, with 11 bases sitting between them. The CDR3 nucleotides are TGTGCCAGCAGTTTAGCCACGGACAGCCCCTACGAGCAGTACTTC. Its protein product is CASSLATDSPYEQYF.

This chain connects TRBV28 to TRBJ1-4, with a weak D call TRBD1 (6 bases). V shed 10 bases and J shed 8 bases, with 20 bases lying between them. Germline-derived CDR1 and CDR2 are MDHEN and SYDVKM. This CDR3 has 14 amino acids. The CDR3: CANRVLQGGEKLFF. CDR3 bases: TGTGCCAACAGGGTGTTACAGGGTGGGGAAAAACTGTTTTTT. The whole variable domain, remainder taken from reference TRBV28 and TRBJ1-4, is DVKVTQSSRYLVKRTGEKVFLECVQDMDHENMFWYRQDPGLGLRLIYFSYDVKMKEKGDIPEGYSVSREKKERFSLILESASTNQTSMYLCANRVLQGGEKLFFGSGTQLSVL.

This sequence joins TRBV13 and TRBJ2-1, with 7 bases lining up with TRBD2. Germline values: CDR1 PRHDT, CDR2 FYEKMQ (reference sequence). This CDR3 contains 15 residues. Trimming removed 3 bases from V and 2 bases from J; junction bases left unmatched: 4. CDR3: CASSLGGSAYNEQFF. In DNA, the CDR3 is TGTGCCAGCAGCTTGGGGGGGTCTGCCTACAATGAGCAGTTCTTC.

This clonotype was recorded at least ten times. The chain employs TRBV7-2 and TRBJ2-7; D not resolved. Germline CDR1 SGHTA, CDR2 FQGNSA. V lost 2 bases to trimming and J lost 3 bases, with 5 bases between them. CDR3 length: 12 residues. The CDR3 sequence: CASSLKRYEQYF. Here the CDR3 DNA reads TGTGCCAGCAGCTTAAAACGCTACGAGCAGTACTTC.

This clonotype was counted between two and nine times. The chain joins TRBV27 to TRBJ2-2, with 13 bases identical to TRBD2. V lost 5 bases, J lost 4 bases, and 4 bases stayed unmatched. CDR1 is MNHEY, CDR2 SMNVEV, per germline (reference sequence). The CDR3 is made up of 16 amino acids. For the CDR3, the DNA is TGTGCCAGCAGTCCAGGACTAGCGGGAGCCACCGGGGAGCTGTTTTTT. Translated, it gives CASSPGLAGATGELFF.

The genes are TRBV7-8 and TRBJ2-1; 8 nucleotides align to TRBD2. CDR3 length: 15 amino acids. CDR1 is SGHVS, CDR2 FQNEAQ, per germline. V lost 2 bases, J lost 4 bases, and 4 bases stayed unmatched. CDR3 DNA sequence: TGTGCCAGCAGCTTAAGGACTAGCCTTTACAATGAGCAGTTCTTC. It codes for CASSLRTSLYNEQFF.

In this sample, this clonotype turned up a few times. The genes are TRBV6-5 and TRBJ2-1; TRBD2 is a possible D gene (6 bases). The CDR3 extends over 17 amino acids. V lost 3 bases, J lost 2 bases, and 17 bases lay in between. CDR1 is MNHEY, CDR2 SVGAGI, per germline. CDR3 sequence: CASSYSPGGGTYNEQFF. CDR3 bases: TGTGCCAGCAGTTATTCCCCCGGGGGAGGCACCTACAATGAGCAGTTCTTC.

This clonotype came up a few times. This chain uses TRBV5-1 with TRBJ2-7, with 9 positions matching TRBD1. There are 17 residues in the CDR3. The trim removed 4 bases at V and 2 bases at J, leaving 13 bases unmatched. Looked up from germline, CDR1 is SGHRS and CDR2 is YFSETQ. For the CDR3, the DNA is TGCGCCAGCAGCCTGCGGACAGGGACAGGGAGAACCTACGAGCAGTACTTC. Protein: CASSLRTGTGRTYEQYF.

The CDR3 region is CASSPAIAGSTDTQYF. The CDR3 DNA reads as TGTGCCAGCTCACCAGCGATAGCGGGGAGCACAGATACGCAGTATTTT. The J gene is TRBJ2-3, the V gene TRBV18; 8 positions agree with TRBD2. CDR1 and CDR2 (germline): KGHSH, LQKENI. The trim removed 2 bases at V and 0 bases at J, leaving 4 bases unmatched. The CDR3 is made up of 16 amino acids. Full variable domain (outside the CDR3, taken from reference TRBV18 and TRBJ2-3): NAGVMQNPRHLVRRRGQEARLRCSPMKGHSHVYWYRQLPEEGLKFMVYLQKENIIDESGMPKERFSAEFPKEGPSILRIQQVVRGDSAAYFCASSPAIAGSTDTQYFGPGTRLTVL.

V is TRBV11-2 and J is TRBJ2-5; no firm D call. The V gene lost 4 bases and the J gene lost 8 bases, with 14 bases spanning the gap. Germline CDR1 and CDR2: SGHAT and FQNNGV. CDR3 size: 13 residues. CDR3: CASSYSFEDTQYF. The CDR3 DNA follows: TGTGCCAGCAGCTACTCCTTCGAGGACACCCAGTACTTC.

This clonotype has a count of ten or more. The chain combines TRBV7-2 with TRBJ2-3; TRBD1 matches at 7 bases. V gave up 2 bases and J gave up 5 bases; unmatched junction bases: 4. The CDR3 covers 14 residues. CDR1 and CDR2 from the germline V gene are SGHTA and FQGNSA. DNA for the CDR3: TGTGCCAGCAGCTTAAACAGGGGCCAAGATACGCAGTATTTT. This codes for CASSLNRGQDTQYF.

The V gene is TRBV12-3 or TRBV12-4, the J gene TRBJ1-5, with D hard to call. Trimming shortened V by 1 base and J by 2 bases, and 9 bases separated the two germline ends. The CDR3 loop spans 15 amino acids. CDR3 bases: TGTGCCAGCAGTTTAGGATTTCCTGGCAATCAGCCCCAGCATTTT. Encoded protein: CASSLGFPGNQPQHF.

Remarks on this clonotype: A much more abundant neighbour one base away suggests this may be a read error. The rearrangement joins TRBV7-8 to TRBJ2-5, with TRBD2 matching 15 bases. CDR1 is SGHVS and CDR2 is FQNEAQ in the germline V gene. The CDR3 length is 17 residues. Trimming at V came to 1 base and at J to 5 bases, leaving 5 bases not matched to a gene. The CDR3, as DNA: TGTGCCAGCAGCTTAGGGACTAGCGGGAGGGCCAGGGAGACCCAGTACTTC. It codes for CASSLGTSGRARETQYF.

In its sample, this clonotype was seen a few times. The chain couples TRBV7-3 to TRBJ1-5; D is ambiguous. The CDR3 is 13 amino acids. Trimming pared 6 bases from V and 7 bases from J, leaving 13 bases between. In germline, CDR1 is SGHTA, CDR2 FQGTGA. The chain's CDR3 is CASSDGVSQPQHF. In DNA form, the CDR3 reads TGTGCCAGCAGTGACGGGGTGAGCCAGCCCCAGCATTTT.

The CDR3 sequence: CASSYPTGTGAYEQYF. The CDR3 nucleotides read TGTGCCAGCAGCTATCCGACCGGGACAGGGGCGTACGAGCAGTACTTC. J is TRBJ2-7 and V is TRBV28; 10 bases map to TRBD1. Germline assignment: CDR1 MDHEN and CDR2 SYDVKM. Trimming took 6 bases from V and 4 from J; bases not matched to a gene: 12. The CDR3 runs 16 residues.

This clonotype has more than one count but fewer than ten. The chain employs TRBV19 and TRBJ2-3, with TRBD2 as a possible D gene (6 bases). The CDR3 is 13 residues long. In germline, CDR1 is LNHDA, CDR2 SQIVND (reference sequence). Trimming removed 0 bases at V and 14 bases at J, with 15 bases between. The CDR3 DNA reads as TGTGCCAGTAGTATAGACGAGGACGCGGGGACGTATTTT. Translated: CASSIDEDAGTYF.

The chain has TRBV29-1 and TRBJ2-4, with TRBD2 matching 7 bases. CDR1 is SQVTM, CDR2 ANQGSEA, per germline. This CDR3 spans 11 amino acids. Trimming removed 4 bases from V and 8 bases from J; junction bases left unmatched: 2. CDR3 loop: CSVGGGHIQYF. The CDR3 nucleotides are TGCAGCGTTGGGGGAGGGCACATTCAGTACTTC.

This chain joins TRBV7-2 and TRBJ1-2; D remains unclear. V lost 7 bases to trimming and J lost 6 bases, with 15 bases between them. The germline V gene has CDR1 SGHTA and CDR2 FQGNSA. The CDR3 sequence is 13 residues long. CDR3 in DNA: TGTGCCAGCACCCTGGGTGGCTTAGATGGCTACACCTTC. It specifies CASTLGGLDGYTF.